This TCR beta chain was profiled in a study of T cell responses to AZD1222 COVID-19 vaccine. Germline-derived CDR1 and CDR2 are SQVTM and ANQGSEA. The V and J ends lost 6 bases and 2 bases, in that order; junction bases with no gene match: 9. This CDR3 region has 15 residues. Notes on this clone: Its antigen remains unknown.

General study results and limits: Among vaccine-associated CD4 TCRs, coverage spanned spike, with dominance at 160-218 and 743-854. Baseline antibody screening turned up just five to seven seropositive AZD1222 recipients.

Sequencing used immunoSEQ multiplex PCR; TCRdb keeps in-frame clones, though not all of them. The sample has 200,000 or so clones; over 85% are singletons. The TCR originated in an adult who received the AZD1222 COVID-19 vaccine. V is TRBV29-1 and J is TRBJ1-5; 8 positions agree with TRBD1. The sample in question was peripheral blood, obtained 28 days after the second AZD1222 dose. CDR3 in amino acids: CSVELQGAGNQPQHF. CDR3 sequence (DNA): TGCAGCGTAGAACTTCAGGGGGCCGGCAATCAGCCCCAGCATTTT.